This TCR beta chain was retrieved from a study of cytomegalovirus exposure and HLA in healthy donors. Use of 60 Vbeta and 13 Jbeta primers characterized the PCR. Sequenced by immunoSEQ multiplex PCR; TCRdb stores in-frame clones only, minus some. Among some 200,000 clones listed, approximately 80% were seen once. J lost 6 bases, V lost 5 bases, and 5 bases had no gene match. Germline CDR1 and CDR2: SGHAT and FQNNGV. CDR3 size: 13 residues. This chain joins TRBV11-2 and TRBJ2-7, with TRBD1 matching over 9 bases. Sequencing was performed on PBMCs. This receptor was obtained from a boy aged 2 to 10 in good health and CMV-seronegative. CDR3: CASSLLDRGEQYF. As DNA, the CDR3 is TGTGCCAGCAGCCTCCTGGACAGGGGCGAGCAGTACTTC.